This TCR beta chain was documented in a study of PD-L1 blockade in urothelial cancer. In the study overall: Around 2014, patients got going on atezolizumab, taking 1,200 mg intravenously every 3 weeks. At 6 weeks and at 3 weeks (second dose) after treatment start, blood was analyzed. Counts from blood samples showed a median of roughly 150,000 T cells.

In its sample, this clone was seen once. V lost 5 bases, J lost 2 bases, and 8 bases stayed unmatched. The CDR3 is 15 amino acids. In germline, CDR1 is SGHVS, CDR2 FQNEAQ. Anywhere from 1 to 8 samples came from each patient, spanning pretreatment and on-treatment. Using immunoSEQ multiplex PCR, the repertoire was profiled, and TCRdb retains in-frame clones only, with some absent. The table lists 71,000 or so clones, about 88% of them singletons. This sequence joins TRBV7-8 and TRBJ2-7, with TRBD1 identical over 8 bases. The TCR comes from a man in his fifties or sixties with urothelial cancer. This specimen consisted of PBMCs, obtained around atezolizumab (anti-PD-L1) treatment. CDR3 in amino acids: CASSQKTGETYEQYF. In DNA form, the CDR3 reads TGTGCCAGCAGCCAAAAGACAGGGGAGACCTACGAGCAGTACTTC.